This T cell receptor (beta chain) was captured in a study of cytomegalovirus exposure and HLA in healthy donors. Findings of the study overall: The authors later found HLA-associated TCR beta chains more clonally expanded than equally common others.

The V end lost 4 bases, the J end lost 5 bases, and 15 bases lay between the germline ends. This CDR3 region has 13 residues. Per germline, CDR1 GTSNPN and CDR2 SVGIG (reference sequence). In the case of this clone: What it recognizes is unknown.

PCR used 60 Vbeta primers and 13 Jbeta primers. Produced via immunoSEQ multiplex PCR; TCRdb's table is partial and in-frame only. The repertoire consists of roughly 130,000 clones, with about 80% occurring once and the leading ten covering under 1.5%. Sequenced input: PBMCs. This receptor was taken from a male donor in good health and CMV-seropositive. The chain joins TRBV30 to TRBJ2-7, with D perhaps matching TRBD2 (6 bases). The CDR3 spells CAWTVGGNNEQYF. CDR3 DNA: TGTGCCTGGACGGTTGGGGGGAACAACGAGCAGTACTTC.